This T cell receptor (beta chain) was sequenced in a study of T cell responses to AZD1222 COVID-19 vaccine. Study-level results: An increase in Spike-specific TCR breadth and depth was observed after two AZD1222 doses. Possibly, clonal diversity was underestimated; donors were largely white British and included more females.

Sequencing was performed with immunoSEQ multiplex PCR; in TCRdb, only in-frame clones are kept and a portion is missing. The data hold some 80,000 clones, with more than 60% observed a single time. Comment on this clone: What it recognizes is unknown.

After removal of 4 bases from V and 2 bases from J, the junction contained 4 bases not matched to a gene. This CDR3 spans 15 amino acids. From germline, CDR1 is SGDLS and CDR2 YYNGEE. The rearrangement joins TRBV9 to TRBJ1-3, with TRBD1 matching over 9 bases. This material consisted of peripheral blood, taken 28 days after the second dose of the MenACWY control vaccine. The sequence derives from an adult who received the MenACWY meningococcal vaccine as a control. This CDR3 is CASSSRTGAGNTIYF. For the CDR3, the DNA is TGTGCCAGCAGCTCCCGGACAGGGGCTGGAAACACCATATATTTT.